This TCR beta chain was observed in a study of CD8+ T cells in alopecia areata. cDNA serving as the sequencing template came from extracted, reverse transcribed RNA. Clones were read by immunoSEQ multiplex PCR, and TCRdb kept only the in-frame ones, dropping some. There are 150,000 to 200,000 clones in the sample; 55% to 75% occur only once, and roughly 0.99% lies in the top ten. To note about this clone: Its antigen is currently unknown.

Treatment reported: oral pan-JAK inhibitor, 5-10 mg twice daily. Study-level findings and limits: Persistence in scalp and blood during tofacitinib was observed for many expanded lesional clones. Greater clonality was observed in lesional scalp samples, especially alopecia totalis/universalis, versus normal scalp. Tofacitinib significantly reduced both scalp clonality and expanded CD8+ clones among the top 100.

V was clipped by 4 bases and J by 3 bases, with 14 bases between them. CDR1 and CDR2 from the germline V gene are SGHRS and YFSETQ. The CDR3 extends over 15 amino acids. J is TRBJ2-4 and V is TRBV5-1; D possibly corresponds to TRBD1 (8 bases). This TCR came from a human donor with alopecia areata. The sample was CD4+ T cells sorted from blood, taken at week 4, from a patient treated with tofacitinib. The DNA of the CDR3 is TGCGCCAGCAGCCTGACAGGGGAGGGCAAAAACATTCAGTACTTC. It encodes CASSLTGEGKNIQYF.